Listed here is a single T cell receptor (beta chain). This CDR3 is built from 15 residues. Per germline, CDR1 MGHRA and CDR2 YSYEKL. With 4 bases removed from V and 7 bases from J, the gap between germline ends came to 20 bases. Template for every sorted-subset replicate PCR totaled around 200 ng DNA, 25,000 to 30,000 T cell genomes. Profiling relied on immunoSEQ multiplex PCR, and the TCRdb table lists in-frame clones only, not all of them. The table includes over 95,000 clones, about 63% detected once. This sample was included in a study of shared clonotypes between healthy human individuals. The rearrangement uses TRBV4-1 and TRBJ2-7; D is unresolved. Sequencing was performed on memory CD8+ T cells sorted from blood. Specified subset: CD45RO+ cells pooled with CCR7-negative TemRA cells. This TCR came from a woman under 40 in good health. CDR3 coding DNA: TGCGCCAGCAGCCGCCGACCTCCCCCGGTCGGTGAGCAGTACTTC. Its translation is CASSRRPPPVGEQYF.